The sequence of this TCR beta chain was determined in a study of radiotherapy plus CTLA-4 blockade in lung cancer. The CDR3 is made up of 16 amino acids. CDR1 is SGHKS, CDR2 YYEKEE, per germline (reference sequence). Germline trimming cut 4 bases from V and 4 bases from J; bases unmatched to any gene: 9. Study-wide results and caveats: Researchers report tumor-derived TCR clones expanding in blood after radiotherapy plus ipilimumab.

Assay: immunoSEQ multiplex PCR; the TCRdb copy retains only in-frame clones and omits some. Here the sample spans 45,000 or so clones, roughly 84% being singletons. Details on this clone: Its antigen is currently unknown.

This chain links TRBV5-5 with TRBJ2-2; 8 positions match TRBD1. The input for sequencing was peripheral blood, taken from a patient treated with radiotherapy plus ipilimumab. The source is a human donor with non-small cell lung cancer whose response to radiotherapy plus ipilimumab could not be evaluated. The CDR3 is CASSLDQDRATGELFF. CDR3 sequence (DNA): TGTGCCAGCAGCCTCGACCAGGACAGGGCCACCGGGGAGCTGTTTTTT.